A single sample gave rise to the 20 T cell receptor beta chains below, sequenced in a study of blood T cell repertoires in COVID-19. Generated by immunoSEQ multiplex PCR, the TCRdb table keeps only in-frame clones and is missing some. The repertoire holds 200,000 to 250,000 clones, more than 80% seen once, with 7.5% to 8% in the top ten. The sequencing input was peripheral blood. Source of these receptors: a woman older than 75 with COVID-19, enrolled during active disease.

This clone was seen just once. One junction end does not reproduce the germline sequence, and a read error may be involved. CDR3 amino acids: CASTPGQGRYFIF. CDR3 nucleotide sequence: TGTGCCAGCACCCCGGGACAGGGAAGGTATTTTATCTTC. The J gene is TRBJ1-2, the V gene TRBV6-5; 9 nucleotides agree with TRBD1. Germline V gene lookup returns CDR1 MNHEY and CDR2 SVGAGI. The CDR3 is 13 amino acids.

This rearrangement joins TRBV5-6 to TRBJ2-7; 7 positions agree with TRBD1. Germline V gene sequence: CDR1 SGHDT, CDR2 YYEEEE. J was trimmed by 1 base and V by 4 bases; bases with no gene match: 2. The CDR3 has 13 amino acids. CDR3 coding DNA: TGTGCCAGCAGCATGGGACAGTCCTACGAGCAGTACTTC. Amino acids: CASSMGQSYEQYF.

The rearrangement links TRBV18 to TRBJ2-5; the D gene is possibly TRBD2 (6 bases). The length of the CDR3 is 14 residues. CDR1 is KGHSH, CDR2 LQKENI, per germline. Between the trimmed V and J ends, which lost 4 bases and 3 bases, there was a span of 12 bases. The CDR3 DNA follows: TGTGCCAGCTCACGGAGCGGGCTTAAAGAGACCCAGTACTTC. Its translation: CASSRSGLKETQYF.

V gene TRBV5-4 combines with J gene TRBJ2-2; 8 nucleotides agree with TRBD1. The V gene's germline CDR1 is SGHNT and CDR2 YYREEE (reference sequence). This CDR3 spans 15 amino acids. The V gene end was trimmed by 2 bases and the J gene end by 7 bases; junction bases not matched to a gene: 7. CDR3 DNA sequence: TGTGCCAGCAGCTTACTGGACAGGGTGGACGGGGAGCTGTTTTTT. Translation gives CASSLLDRVDGELFF. Drawing the rest from reference TRBV5-4 and TRBJ2-2, the complete variable domain is ETGVTQSPTHLIKTRGQQVTLRCSSQSGHNTVSWYQQALGQGPQFIFQYYREEENGRGNFPPRFSGLQFPNYSSELNVNALELDDSALYLCASSLLDRVDGELFFGEGSRLTVL.

The chain recombines TRBV27 with TRBJ1-4, with 7 positions matching TRBD1. Losses at the gene ends were 6 bases for V and 8 bases for J; bases not matched to a gene: 6. Germline V gene sequence: CDR1 MNHEY, CDR2 SMNVEV (reference sequence). This CDR3 is 13 amino acids long. The CDR3 spells CASSDREGEKLFF. DNA for the CDR3: TGTGCCAGCAGCGACAGGGAAGGAGAAAAACTGTTTTTT. Looking up the rest from reference TRBV27 and TRBJ1-4 gives the full variable domain: EAQVTQNPRYLITVTGKKLTVTCSQNMNHEYMSWYRQDPGLGLRQIYYSMNVEVTDKGDVPEGYKVSRKEKRNFPLILESPSPNQTSLYFCASSDREGEKLFFGSGTQLSVL.

This chain uses TRBV6-5 with TRBJ2-7, with D hard to call. The germline V gene has CDR1 MNHEY and CDR2 SVGAGI. With 6 bases removed from V and 5 bases from J, the gap between germline ends came to 11 bases. This CDR3 has 12 amino acids. CDR3 protein: CASSPSGHEQYF. DNA of the CDR3: TGTGCCAGCAGCCCCTCTGGCCACGAGCAGTACTTC.

The chain carries TRBV27 and TRBJ1-5; 10 bases are shared with TRBD1. J lost 7 bases, V lost 5 bases, and 8 bases had no gene match. The CDR3 loop spans 15 amino acids. Germline lookup yields CDR1 MNHEY and CDR2 SMNVEV (reference sequence). The CDR3 protein is CASSPRQGAGQPQHF. The CDR3 DNA follows: TGTGCCAGCAGTCCGCGACAGGGGGCAGGGCAGCCCCAGCATTTT.

The rearrangement links TRBV18 to TRBJ2-1; no reliable D call. CDR3 length equals 13 residues. V lost 2 bases, J lost 6 bases, and 8 bases lay in between. The V gene's germline CDR1 is KGHSH and CDR2 LQKENI. The CDR3 region is CASSPTNGNEQFF. DNA of the CDR3: TGTGCCAGCTCACCAACAAATGGCAATGAGCAGTTCTTC.

The rearrangement uses TRBV7-9 and TRBJ1-6; D perhaps matches TRBD1 (6 bases). Trimming left V 1 base short and J 8 bases short, with 12 bases between. Germline lookup yields CDR1 SEHNR and CDR2 FQNEAQ (reference sequence). The CDR3 runs 15 residues. CDR3 protein: CASSLETGRDSPLHF. The CDR3 DNA is TGTGCCAGCAGCTTAGAAACAGGGAGAGATTCACCCCTCCACTTT.

The CDR3 protein is CAISDPGLAGRETQYF. CDR3 in DNA: TGTGCCATCAGTGACCCCGGACTAGCGGGACGGGAGACCCAGTACTTC. J is TRBJ2-5 and V is TRBV10-3; the match to TRBD2 covers 12 bases. V gave up 3 bases and J gave up 5 bases; unmatched junction bases: 7. The CDR3 has 16 residues. Germline V gene sequence: CDR1 ENHRY, CDR2 SYGVKD.

The V call is TRBV18, the J call TRBJ2-7; TRBD1 matches at 9 bases. CDR1 is KGHSH and CDR2 is LQKENI in the germline V gene. This CDR3 spans 15 amino acids. Germline trimming cut 3 bases from V and 0 bases from J; bases unmatched to any gene: 3. The CDR3 DNA reads TGTGCCAGCTCACCCGGGACAGGGATCTCCTACGAGCAGTACTTC. It codes for CASSPGTGISYEQYF.

This clone was counted only a few times. This rearrangement joins TRBV5-1 to TRBJ2-5, with 9 bases lining up with TRBD1. Per the germline V gene, CDR1 is SGHRS and CDR2 is YFSETQ. J was trimmed by 4 bases and V by 4 bases; bases with no gene match: 14. The CDR3 runs to 17 residues. In DNA, the CDR3 is TGCGCCAGCAGCCCTAACTTCGGACAGGGGAAGGGAGAGACCCAGTACTTC. Its protein product is CASSPNFGQGKGETQYF.

The rearrangement uses TRBV5-1 and TRBJ1-2, with TRBD1 as a possible D gene (5 bases). This CDR3 is 13 amino acids long. Trimming left V 4 bases short and J 7 bases short, with 14 bases between. Germline CDR1 reads SGHRS; CDR2 reads YFSETQ. CDR3 loop: CASSGNNRRGYTF. CDR3 nucleotides: TGCGCCAGCAGCGGGAACAACAGGCGTGGCTACACCTTC.

The chain joins TRBV24-1 to TRBJ2-1, with 7 bases fitting TRBD2. Germline loops: CDR1 KGHDR, CDR2 SFDVKD. This CDR3 comprises 18 residues. J was trimmed by 4 bases and V by 0 bases; bases with no gene match: 11. For the CDR3, the DNA is TGTGCCACCAGTGATTTGACCGCGGGGGTCGTTAATTACAATGAGCAGTTCTTC. Its protein product is CATSDLTAGVVNYNEQFF.

This sequence joins TRBV28 and TRBJ2-5, with 8 bases identical to TRBD1. CDR3 length: 15 residues. Germline loops: CDR1 MDHEN, CDR2 SYDVKM. The ends lost 3 bases at V and 1 base at J; junction bases unmatched: 4. DNA of the CDR3: TGTGCCAGCAGTTTGACAGGGGAAGCCCAAGAGACCCAGTACTTC. It translates to CASSLTGEAQETQYF. The entire variable domain, with the rest obtained from reference TRBV28 and TRBJ2-5, is as follows: DVKVTQSSRYLVKRTGEKVFLECVQDMDHENMFWYRQDPGLGLRLIYFSYDVKMKEKGDIPEGYSVSREKKERFSLILESASTNQTSMYLCASSLTGEAQETQYFGPGTRLLVL.

This clone has just a few counts. The chain joins TRBV27 to TRBJ2-1, with 7 bases aligning to TRBD1. The CDR3 sequence is 14 residues long. Germline V gives CDR1 MNHEY, CDR2 SMNVEV (reference sequence). V lost 3 bases, J lost 6 bases, and 5 bases stayed unmatched. The CDR3 DNA is TGTGCCAGCAGTTTTGGGTGGGACAGCAATGAGCAGTTCTTC. Translation: CASSFGWDSNEQFF.

The genes are TRBV9 and TRBJ2-5; TRBD1 matches at 8 bases. Germline V gives CDR1 SGDLS, CDR2 YYNGEE. CDR3 length equals 17 residues. Trimming cost V 0 bases and J 1 base; bases outside gene matches: 8. The CDR3 region is CASSVATTGASQETQYF. The CDR3 DNA is TGTGCCAGCAGCGTAGCTACGACAGGGGCTTCCCAAGAGACCCAGTACTTC.

The rearrangement joins TRBV19 to TRBJ2-6; the D gene is possibly TRBD2 (6 bases). Germline V lookup: CDR1 LNHDA, CDR2 SQIVND (reference sequence). Trimming pared 5 bases from V and 2 bases from J, leaving 16 bases between. This CDR3 region has 17 residues. The CDR3 nucleotides are TGTGCCAGTAGTCAGGTCGCAGGGAGGCCTGGGGCCAACGTCCTGACTTTC. Translation: CASSQVAGRPGANVLTF.

The chain couples TRBV11-1 to TRBJ2-7; 13 positions match TRBD2. Matching the DNA end better, TRBJ2-5 makes the J call doubtful. CDR1 SGHAT and CDR2 FQDESV come from the germline V gene (reference sequence). CDR3 size: 16 residues. This CDR3 is CASSLSGLAGEETQYF. CDR3 in DNA: TGTGCCAGCAGCCTGAGCGGACTAGCGGGGGAAGAGACCCAGTACTTC.

The chain has TRBV18 and TRBJ1-1, with TRBD1 as a possible D gene (6 bases). V was shortened by 8 bases and J by 7 bases, with 14 bases between the two germline ends. This CDR3 region has 12 residues. From germline, CDR1 is KGHSH and CDR2 LQKENI. The CDR3, as DNA: TGTGCCAGCGCAAAAGAGGACAGTGAAGCTTTCTTT. Protein: CASAKEDSEAFF.